The present entry profiles one T cell receptor (beta chain) with its context. The CDR3 totals 12 residues. Trimming took 2 bases from V and 8 from J, leaving 9 bases between them. Per the germline V gene, CDR1 is MDHEN and CDR2 is SYDVKM. This sample is part of a study of Graves' ophthalmopathy and Graves' hyperthyroidism. Uncontrolled infections, other autoimmune diseases, pregnancy or lactation barred patients from enrollment. TCR beta CDR3 regions were amplified from RNA transcripts. In the first round, RT-PCR was carried out with HTBI primers, and a multiplex PCR formed the second round. From the multiplex PCR reads, TCRdb called clonotypes with MiXCR, one entry per CDR3 protein. The table lists almost 400,000 distinct CDR3 sequences, 18% of them singletons.

The receptor comes from a woman aged 18 to 35 with Graves' ophthalmopathy. The sequenced material came from peripheral blood. V and J are TRBV28 and TRBJ1-2; D possibly corresponds to TRBD1 (5 bases). CDR3 DNA sequence: TGTGCCAGCAGTTTAGGGGCGAGGGGCTACACCTTC. Protein product: CASSLGARGYTF.